These 15 T cell receptor beta chains were all obtained from the same sample, sequenced in a study of shared clonotypes between healthy human individuals. Libraries were prepared by immunoSEQ multiplex PCR; TCRdb keeps only in-frame clonotypes and omits some of them. The sample shows about 2.2 million clones, 93% of them seen only once. It was CD45RO-negative cells, positively selected for CCR7, that made up naive CD8 cells, with terminally differentiated effector memory CD45RA+ cells excluded. Input material: naive CD8+ T cells from PBMCs. All receptors come from a man aged 18-30 years in good health. Some clones in this sample may be carry-over from other donors' samples.

The chain links TRBV7-2 to TRBJ1-4, with D tentatively TRBD1 (6 bases). The CDR3 loop spans 16 amino acids. Per the germline V gene, CDR1 is SGHTA and CDR2 is FQGNSA. V lost 2 bases to trimming and J lost 4 bases, with 14 bases between them. As DNA, the CDR3 is TGTGCCAGCAGCTTAAGGCCGACAGGCGTTAATGAAAAACTGTTTTTT. It encodes CASSLRPTGVNEKLFF.

This clone was picked up one time. V and J are TRBV28 and TRBJ2-1; D remains unclear. Germline CDR1 and CDR2: MDHEN and SYDVKM. The CDR3 is made up of 12 amino acids. V was shortened by 3 bases and J by 8 bases, with 8 bases between the two germline ends. The CDR3 DNA sequence: TGTGCCAGCAGTTTTTCGGGTCATGAGCAGTTCTTC. Protein: CASSFSGHEQFF.

The chain carries TRBV6-1 and TRBJ1-5; TRBD1 agrees at 7 bases. This CDR3 region has 15 residues. CDR1 and CDR2 from the germline V gene are MNHNS and SASEGT. J gave up 6 bases and V 3 bases, and 8 bases lay outside the gene matches. CDR3 sequence reads: CASSDDRVGGQPQHF. The CDR3 nucleotides are TGTGCCAGCAGTGACGACAGGGTAGGGGGTCAGCCCCAGCATTTT.

The chain has TRBV28 and TRBJ2-2; 7 bases line up with TRBD1. This CDR3 has 20 amino acids. V shed 6 bases, J shed 2 bases, and the junction held 21 bases outside the gene matches. From germline, CDR1 is MDHEN and CDR2 SYDVKM. CDR3 DNA: TGTGCCAGCAGCCAGTTCGTGTATCGCCTTGACAGGGAAAACACCGGGGAGCTGTTTTTT. Amino acid sequence: CASSQFVYRLDRENTGELFF.

J is TRBJ2-7 and V is TRBV5-4; possibly TRBD1 or TRBD2 for D (5 bases each). V was cut by 0 bases and J by 3 bases, with 13 bases left in between. This CDR3 is built from 15 residues. Germline V gene data show CDR1 as SGHNT and CDR2 as YYREEE (reference sequence). The CDR3 reads CASSLAPGPNYEQYF. The CDR3 DNA is TGTGCCAGCAGCTTGGCCCCGGGACCGAACTACGAGCAGTACTTC.

This chain uses TRBV19 with TRBJ1-5; tentative D call: TRBD1 (5 bases). Germline V gene sequence: CDR1 LNHDA, CDR2 SQIVND (reference sequence). The CDR3 spans 15 residues. With 8 bases removed from V and 5 bases from J, the gap between germline ends came to 19 bases. The CDR3 bases are TGTGCCAGTCAGCCGGTCCCAGGGCCGTATCAGCCCCAGCATTTT. Protein product: CASQPVPGPYQPQHF.

The V and J genes are TRBV2 and TRBJ2-7; D is possibly TRBD1 (6 bases). The CDR3 is 14 residues long. The germline V gene has CDR1 SNHLY and CDR2 FYNNEI. Deletions cut 6 bases from V and 0 bases from J, with 12 bases between. CDR3: CASRGTPHSYEQYF. CDR3 coding DNA: TGTGCCAGCAGGGGGACACCCCACTCCTACGAGCAGTACTTC.

This clone showed up just once. The chain has TRBV5-5 and TRBJ1-2; D remains ambiguous. CDR1 is SGHKS and CDR2 is YYEKEE in the germline V gene (reference sequence). Trimming cost V 0 bases and J 3 bases, with 15 bases left between them. The CDR3 covers 16 residues. This chain's CDR3 is CASSLGWREFYYGYTF. CDR3 sequence (DNA): TGTGCCAGCAGCTTGGGCTGGAGGGAGTTTTACTATGGCTACACCTTC.

The genes are TRBV5-6 and TRBJ1-1; no firm D call. Per the germline V gene, CDR1 is SGHDT and CDR2 is YYEEEE. V was trimmed by 0 bases and J by 8 bases, leaving 11 bases between them. This CDR3 comprises 13 residues. CDR3 DNA sequence: TGTGCCAGCAGCTTGGGAGGTCGGCCGGAAGCTTTCTTT. Translation: CASSLGGRPEAFF.

V usage is TRBV9 and J usage is TRBJ2-7; weak D call: TRBD2 (6 bases). V was shortened by 0 bases and J by 0 bases, with 10 bases between the two germline ends. Germline V gene lookup returns CDR1 SGDLS and CDR2 YYNGEE. This CDR3 spans 15 amino acids. The CDR3 DNA follows: TGTGCCAGCAGCGTAGCTGCGGGGACCTCCTACGAGCAGTACTTC. Amino acids: CASSVAAGTSYEQYF. Drawing the rest from reference TRBV9 and TRBJ2-7, the complete variable domain is DSGVTQTPKHLITATGQRVTLRCSPRSGDLSVYWYQQSLDQGLQFLIQYYNGEERAKGNILERFSAQQFPDLHSELNLSSLELGDSALYFCASSVAAGTSYEQYFGPGTRLTVT.

The genes are TRBV28 and TRBJ2-2; 7 bases are a match to TRBD1. This CDR3 contains 18 residues. Trimming at V came to 2 bases and at J to 2 bases, leaving 11 bases not matched to a gene. CDR1 and CDR2 from the germline V gene are MDHEN and SYDVKM. The CDR3 DNA sequence: TGTGCCAGCAGTTTAAACAGGGGTGTGATACTCAACACCGGGGAGCTGTTTTTT. Amino acid sequence: CASSLNRGVILNTGELFF.

The V gene is TRBV2, the J gene TRBJ2-7; 8 bases fit TRBD1. Germline V gives CDR1 SNHLY, CDR2 FYNNEI. The CDR3 is made up of 13 amino acids. Losses at the gene ends were 5 bases for V and 4 bases for J; bases not matched to a gene: 4. The CDR3 DNA reads TGTGCCAGCAGTTGGGACAGGCTGTACGAGCAGTACTTC. Its protein product is CASSWDRLYEQYF.

This clone was counted once. J is TRBJ2-2 and V is TRBV13; D is ambiguous. With 0 bases removed from V and 4 bases from J, the gap between germline ends came to 6 bases. There are 14 residues in the CDR3. Germline assignment: CDR1 PRHDT and CDR2 FYEKMQ (reference sequence). CDR3 nucleotide sequence: TGTGCCAGCAGCTTAGGACAGTTCACCGGGGAGCTGTTTTTT. It codes for CASSLGQFTGELFF.

This sequence joins TRBV7-6 and TRBJ2-1; 7 bases map to TRBD1. CDR3 size: 16 residues. Germline values: CDR1 SGHVS, CDR2 FNYEAQ. Germline trimming cut 5 bases from V and 4 bases from J; bases unmatched to any gene: 11. In DNA form, the CDR3 reads TGTGCCAGCAGCGCCACCACAGGGGCCTTATACAATGAGCAGTTCTTC. This encodes CASSATTGALYNEQFF.

The chain uses TRBV2 and TRBJ1-1; D is possibly TRBD1 (5 bases). This CDR3 region has 13 residues. The V gene lost 8 bases and the J gene lost 1 base, with 11 bases spanning the gap. Germline CDR1 reads SNHLY; CDR2 reads FYNNEI. CDR3 nucleotide sequence: TGTGCCAGCGCCCGGGGGGGGAACACTGAAGCTTTCTTT. Protein: CASARGGNTEAFF. Full variable domain (missing parts from reference TRBV2 and TRBJ1-1): EPEVTQTPSHQVTQMGQEVILRCVPISNHLYFYWYRQILGQKVEFLVSFYNNEISEKSEIFDDQFSVERPDGSNFTLKIRSTKLEDSAMYFCASARGGNTEAFFGQGTRLTVV.